What follows is one T cell receptor (beta chain) and its context. Its cognate antigen is unknown. Only CD45RO-negative cells positively selected for CCR7 counted as naive CD8 cells, so terminally differentiated effector memory CD45RA+ cells were excluded. This sample is drawn from a study of shared clonotypes between healthy human individuals. Study-level background: There were three CD4 naive, three CD4 memory, two CD8 naive and one CD8 memory plates per donor.

The study's findings and limits: Shared across a handful of donors were 4% to 6% of the naive CD4 clonotypes.

CDR3 length: 14 amino acids. V gave up 8 bases and J gave up 4 bases; unmatched junction bases: 8. Germline V lookup: CDR1 MNHEY, CDR2 SMNVEV (reference sequence). TCRdb's table, derived via immunoSEQ multiplex PCR, lists solely in-frame clones and lacks some. Of about 2 million clones in the sample, approximately 94% were seen once. Sequenced input: naive CD8+ T cells sorted from blood. The TCR sequence derives from a man in his late teens or twenties in good health. This chain links TRBV27 with TRBJ1-5; 7 positions match TRBD1. This CDR3 is CASRQGGANQPQHF. The DNA for the CDR3 is TGTGCCAGCCGTCAGGGGGGCGCGAATCAGCCCCAGCATTTT.